The 8 T cell receptor beta chains below all came from one sample that was sequenced in a study of blood T cells in healthy people across ages. Sample-barcoded 5' priming and a J-beta primer mix drove a second PCR of 7 to 11 cycles. TCRdb used MiXCR to reprocess the 5' RACE reads, holding one entry per CDR3 protein. Among some 370,000 distinct CDR3 sequences listed, approximately 52% were seen once. Material for sequencing was blood. The receptors were sampled from a man in his 60s in good health.

The chain couples TRBV7-9 to TRBJ2-7; TRBD2 agrees at 7 bases. J gave up 4 bases and V 5 bases, and 5 bases lay outside the gene matches. The CDR3 totals 13 residues. Germline lookup yields CDR1 SEHNR and CDR2 FQNEAQ (reference sequence). The CDR3 DNA sequence: TGTGCCAGCAGCCCACGGGGGGAATACGAGCAGTACTTC. It codes for CASSPRGEYEQYF.

This clonotype showed up just once. This chain joins TRBV11-2 and TRBJ1-1, with 7 bases that match TRBD1. CDR3 length: 13 amino acids. Germline CDR1 is SGHAT and CDR2 is FQNNGV. Losses at the gene ends were 3 bases for V and 6 bases for J; bases not matched to a gene: 4. The CDR3 reads CASSFLGGPEAFF. The DNA for the CDR3 is TGTGCCAGCAGCTTTCTAGGGGGCCCTGAAGCTTTCTTT. Together with reference TRBV11-2 and TRBJ1-1, the CDR3 gives the full variable domain: EAGVAQSPRYKIIEKRQSVAFWCNPISGHATLYWYQQILGQGPKLLIQFQNNGVVDDSQLPKDRFSAERLKGVDSTLKIQPAKLEDSAVYLCASSFLGGPEAFFGQGTRLTVV.

This rearrangement joins TRBV20-1 to TRBJ2-5; 8 nucleotides align to TRBD1. Germline assignment: CDR1 DFQATT and CDR2 SNEGSKA (reference sequence). The V segment lost 0 bases and the J segment 3 bases; nucleotides outside the gene matches: 3. The CDR3 extends over 14 amino acids. CDR3 residues: CSARDRGLKETQYF. The DNA for the CDR3 is TGCAGTGCTAGAGACAGGGGGCTCAAAGAGACCCAGTACTTC.

This clonotype was counted only a few times. The DNA for the CDR3 is TGTGCCAGCAGTCCACGACAGGGTGCCACCGGGGAGCTGTTTTTT. It encodes CASSPRQGATGELFF. The chain carries TRBV12-3 or TRBV12-4 and TRBJ2-2, with 7 bases identical to TRBD1. V trimming: 5 bases; J trimming: 4 bases; junction bases outside the gene matches: 7. This CDR3 region has 15 residues.

The chain recombines TRBV2 with TRBJ2-1; 7 bases fit TRBD2. Per the germline V gene, CDR1 is SNHLY and CDR2 is FYNNEI. This CDR3 comprises 16 residues. Trimming removed 4 bases from V and 10 bases from J; junction bases left unmatched: 16. CDR3 DNA sequence: TGTGCCAGCAGTGCCCTGAGCGGGAAACCTAATTGGGAGCAGTTCTTC. Translating it yields CASSALSGKPNWEQFF.

This clonotype was recorded only once. This sequence joins TRBV7-8 and TRBJ2-4, with D tentatively TRBD1 (6 bases). The last part of the DNA fits TRBJ2-7 better; the J call may be wrong. CDR1 and CDR2 (germline): SGHVS, FQNEAQ. The CDR3 is 14 residues long. CDR3 sequence reads: CASSFDRLSYEQYF. The CDR3 DNA follows: TGTGCCAGCAGTTTTGACAGGCTCAGCTACGAGCAGTACTTC.

This clonotype came up a few times. A much larger clone sits a single nucleotide away, making a read error possible. The V and J genes are TRBV6-6 and TRBJ2-5; D is perhaps TRBD1 or TRBD2 (5 bases each). Trimming removed 8 bases at V and 11 bases at J, with 18 bases between. The germline V gene has CDR1 MNHNY and CDR2 SVGAGI (reference sequence). This CDR3 has 12 residues. CDR3 bases: TGTGCCAGCGCCCCGGCTGGGGGTGAGCAGTACTTC. Its protein is CASAPAGGEQYF.

The chain combines TRBV3-1 with TRBJ2-7; D is perhaps TRBD2 (6 bases). The V gene lost 1 base and the J gene lost 2 bases, with 9 bases spanning the gap. Germline loops: CDR1 LGHDT, CDR2 YNNKEL (reference sequence). This CDR3 region has 14 residues. CDR3 coding DNA: TGTGCCAGCAGCCAAGGACTAGACCCCTACGAGCAGTACTTC. It encodes CASSQGLDPYEQYF.